This entry is about one T cell receptor beta chain. No antigen is known for it. The CDR3 sequence is 16 residues long. Trimming took off 2 bases at V and 6 bases at J, with 17 bases between the two ends. The germline V gene encodes CDR1 MNHNY and CDR2 SVGAGI (reference sequence). The PCR was carried out with 60 Vbeta primers and 13 Jbeta primers. Clones were sequenced by immunoSEQ multiplex PCR, and TCRdb holds only the in-frame ones, with some missing. Among around 91,000 clones listed, 64% were seen once. The data derive from a study of cytomegalovirus exposure and HLA in healthy donors. Study conclusions and caveats: In vitro assays verified that a few CMV-associated chains recognized CMV antigens specifically.

Sample: PBMCs. The receptor was derived from a man between 60 and 75 years old in good health and CMV-seronegative. This rearrangement joins TRBV6-6 to TRBJ1-5, with D tentatively TRBD1 (6 bases). Written as DNA, the CDR3 is TGTGCCAGCAGTTACCCTCCCGACAGGACGAGTCAGCCCCAGCATTTT. Translating gives CASSYPPDRTSQPQHF.